Listed here is a single TCR beta chain. Under the authors' procedure: Amplifying reference gene primers gave estimates of nucleated cell counts. Assay used: immunoSEQ multiplex PCR; TCRdb lists only in-frame clones, some missing. V, J and clone size reflect that table, while D and trimming were determined from the DNA. The top ten hold 2% to 2.5% of the sample, which has approximately 210,000 clones, 86% seen once. The data were taken from a study of blood T cell repertoires in COVID-19. In the study overall: There were acute and convalescent COVID-19 samples, and they came from the United States, Italy and Spain. T cells, B-cell-depleted T cells, or PBMCs provided the cDNA or gDNA that served as material.

In germline, CDR1 is WSHSY, CDR2 SAAADI. The CDR3 extends over 15 amino acids. The V segment lost 7 bases and the J segment 1 base; nucleotides outside the gene matches: 3. The TCR sequence derives from a man aged 25 to 45 who had recovered from COVID-19. Sequenced material: peripheral blood. V usage is TRBV10-2 and J usage is TRBJ2-3; TRBD2 aligns across 12 bases. The chain's CDR3 is CASNGLAGRTDTQYF. For the CDR3, the DNA is TGCGCCAGCAATGGACTAGCGGGACGCACAGATACGCAGTATTTT.